This T cell receptor (beta chain) stems from a study of cytomegalovirus exposure and HLA in healthy donors. About the study: Drawn from HLA-typed donors, about 85 million unique TCRs were held in an early data release. Study-level findings and limits: For most subjects, TCR beta sequences were reported to predict HLA-A and HLA-B alleles with accuracy. In an earlier analysis, about 87% or about 30%: the productive usage of most TCR beta V segments.

The germline gives CDR1 MNHNS, CDR2 SASEGT. The length of the CDR3 is 14 residues. V lost 7 bases, J lost 2 bases, and 14 bases lay in between. Concerning this clone: The target antigen is unknown.

Primers: 60 Vbeta forward and 13 Jbeta reverse. Assay used: immunoSEQ multiplex PCR; TCRdb lists only in-frame clones, some missing. Of under 250,000 clones detected, around 85% appear once; the ten largest clones hold about 1.2%. V gene TRBV6-1 combines with J gene TRBJ1-1; perhaps TRBD1 as D (6 bases). This sequence originates from a human donor in good health. The sample taken for sequencing was PBMCs. CDR3 protein: CASNDRIGNTEAFF. The CDR3 bases are TGTGCCAGCAATGACAGGATTGGTAACACTGAAGCTTTCTTT.